The 24 T cell receptor beta chains listed next were all sequenced from one sample in a study of T cells in Graves' hyperthyroidism and ophthalmopathy (dated by TCRdb to the late 2010s). Library method: multiplex PCR. Sequencing was carried out with an Illumina HiSeq 2000. The TCR beta CDR3 regions were amplified from the RNA transcripts. The first round of RT-PCR for the TCR CDR3 was performed with the HTBI primer set and the Qiagen OneStep RT-PCR kit. Using fastp at Q25 and MiXCR, TCRdb reprocessed the public reads and kept productive beta chains. Here each entry gathers all rows of one CDR3 protein and keeps the most common genes and DNA. Within this sample are about 520,000 distinct CDR3 sequences, with around 21% of them counted one time only. In total, the top ten clones hold 26% of the sample. Sample: blood. Source of these receptors: a man aged 18 to 30 with Graves' hyperthyroidism.

The rearrangement links TRBV18 to TRBJ1-6; 7 nucleotides line up with TRBD1. The CDR3 extends over 16 amino acids. From germline, CDR1 is KGHSH and CDR2 LQKENI. The ends lost 5 bases at V and 5 bases at J; junction bases unmatched: 9. CDR3 nucleotide sequence: TGTGCCAGCTCAACATTACCCGGGACAGATAATTCACCCCTCCACTTT. Translation: CASSTLPGTDNSPLHF.

This clonotype was seen ten or more times. V usage is TRBV5-1 and J usage is TRBJ2-7; TRBD1 matches 7 bases. The length of the CDR3 is 13 residues. Per germline, CDR1 SGHRS and CDR2 YFSETQ. Trimming took 2 bases from V and 6 from J; bases not matched to a gene: 5. The CDR3 nucleotides read TGCGCCAGCAGCTTTCCGACAGGGCTCGAGCAGTACTTC. Translating gives CASSFPTGLEQYF.

This clonotype was observed many times. The chain is built from TRBV5-1 and TRBJ2-7; D gene uncertain. This CDR3 has 15 amino acids. CDR1 and CDR2 from the germline V gene are SGHRS and YFSETQ. Trimming took 0 bases from V and 0 from J, leaving 10 bases between them. The CDR3 sequence is CASSLDQMSSYEQYF. The CDR3 nucleotides read TGCGCCAGCAGCTTGGATCAGATGTCCTCCTACGAGCAGTACTTC. Variable domain in full (rest from reference TRBV5-1 and TRBJ2-7): KAGVTQTPRYLIKTRGQQVTLSCSPISGHRSVSWYQQTPGQGLQFLFEYFSETQRNKGNFPGRFSGRQFSNSRSEMNVSTLELGDSALYLCASSLDQMSSYEQYFGPGTRLTVT.

In the case of this clonotype: With a much larger clone just one base away, this may be a read error. The chain uses TRBV11-2 and TRBJ2-2; D not certain. Germline CDR1 reads SGHAT; CDR2 reads FQNNGV. The CDR3 has 16 amino acids. V dropped 7 bases and J dropped 2 bases, with 17 bases sitting between them. CDR3 coding DNA: TGTGCCAGCATCCCCGTCGCGGTCGGTAACACCGGGGAGCTGTTTTTT. Protein sequence: CASIPVAVGNTGELFF.

This clonotype has more than one count but fewer than ten. The gene calls are TRBV11-1 and TRBJ2-2, with D possibly TRBD2 on 7 matching bases. Trimming took off 3 bases at V and 5 bases at J, with 19 bases between the two ends. CDR3 size: 17 residues. The germline V gene encodes CDR1 SGHAT and CDR2 FQDESV (reference sequence). As DNA, the CDR3 is TGTGCCAGCAGCTTCCGGCCGGGGGGCCGGTGGACCGGGGAGCTGTTTTTT. Its protein product is CASSFRPGGRWTGELFF.

In its sample, this clonotype was seen many times. The chain links TRBV12-3 or TRBV12-4 to TRBJ2-7; weak D call: TRBD2 (5 bases). V was shortened by 0 bases and J by 2 bases, with 11 bases between the two germline ends. The CDR3 runs to 15 residues. CDR3 nucleotide sequence: TGTGCCAGCAGTTTAGCGAGAGGGATCGCCTACGAGCAGTACTTC. Translated: CASSLARGIAYEQYF.

The chain has TRBV28 and TRBJ2-7; D gene uncertain. Per germline, CDR1 MDHEN and CDR2 SYDVKM. V dropped 6 bases and J dropped 4 bases, with 10 bases sitting between them. The length of the CDR3 is 12 residues. The CDR3 loop reads CASSFMRYEQYF. CDR3 bases: TGTGCCAGCAGCTTTATGAGGTACGAGCAGTACTTC.

The CDR3: CASSYDLRASLTRNTEAFF. For the CDR3, the DNA is TGTGCCAGCAGTTACGACCTCCGGGCCTCCCTAACCCGAAACACTGAAGCTTTCTTT. The V gene is TRBV6-2 or TRBV6-3, the J gene TRBJ1-1; unclear D gene. Germline V gives CDR1 MNHEY, CDR2 SVGEGT. The ends were cut back, 2 bases at V and 2 bases at J, with 24 bases in the middle. This CDR3 comprises 19 residues.

This clonotype was detected many times. The V call is TRBV12-3 or TRBV12-4, the J call TRBJ2-7; TRBD1 aligns across 10 bases. With V trimmed by 5 bases and J by 5 bases, 6 bases remained unmatched. The CDR3 runs 14 residues. The CDR3 region is CASSPGQGQDEQYF. For the CDR3, the DNA is TGTGCCAGCAGTCCGGGACAGGGGCAGGACGAGCAGTACTTC.

There are many counts of this clonotype. The chain is built from TRBV6-1 and TRBJ1-2, with D maybe TRBD1 (6 bases). V was trimmed by 2 bases and J by 4 bases, leaving 14 bases between them. The CDR3 is 15 residues long. Germline V gene sequence: CDR1 MNHNS, CDR2 SASEGT. The DNA for the CDR3 is TGTGCCAGCAGTGAATCCTACAGGGCGGGCTATGGCTACACCTTC. It encodes CASSESYRAGYGYTF.

This sequence joins TRBV19 and TRBJ2-7, with D possibly called TRBD1 or TRBD2 (5 bases each). V dropped 5 bases and J dropped 2 bases, with 16 bases sitting between them. Germline V gives CDR1 LNHDA, CDR2 SQIVND (reference sequence). This CDR3 has 15 residues. DNA of the CDR3: TGTGCCAGTAGTCCCCGGGACGCGGCACCCTACGAGCAGTACTTC. Translation: CASSPRDAAPYEQYF.

This clonotype was picked up many times. The chain uses TRBV7-8 and TRBJ1-5; possible D gene TRBD1, 5 bases. V was clipped by 6 bases and J by 5 bases, with 11 bases between them. CDR3 size: 13 residues. Germline-derived CDR1 and CDR2 are SGHVS and FQNEAQ. CDR3 sequence (DNA): TGTGCCAGCAGTCGACAGATAGATCAGCCCCAGCATTTT. Translating gives CASSRQIDQPQHF.

This clonotype was observed a handful of times. In nucleotides, the CDR3 is TGTGCCAGCAGTTACTCGGGCAGGGAGCTGTCGGACACTGAAGCTTTCTTT. It is translated as CASSYSGRELSDTEAFF. The J gene is TRBJ1-1, the V gene TRBV6-5, with D perhaps matching TRBD1 (5 bases). The germline gives CDR1 MNHEY, CDR2 SVGAGI. CDR3 length: 17 residues. The V gene lost 0 bases and the J gene lost 3 bases, with 17 bases spanning the gap.

The chain employs TRBV7-8 and TRBJ1-5; D may be TRBD1 (6 bases). This CDR3 has 14 amino acids. V lost 4 bases and J lost 5, with 12 bases in between. The V gene's germline CDR1 is SGHVS and CDR2 FQNEAQ. The CDR3 sequence: CASSSHRVYQPQHF. The DNA for the CDR3 is TGTGCCAGCAGCTCCCACAGGGTTTATCAGCCCCAGCATTTT.

Of note for this clonotype: The CDR3 does not close with the conserved phenylalanine or tryptophan, likely indicating a read error. V usage is TRBV29-1 and J usage is TRBJ1-5, with 11 positions matching TRBD1. The CDR3 contains 15 residues. V lost 1 base, J lost 4 bases, and 3 bases stayed unmatched. In germline, CDR1 is SQVTM, CDR2 ANQGSEA. CDR3 nucleotides: TGCAGCGTTGAAGTCGGGACAGGGGGAAATCAGCCCCAGCATCTT. Protein sequence: CSVEVGTGGNQPQHL.

The gene calls are TRBV4-2 and TRBJ1-5, with D tentatively TRBD1 (6 bases). The CDR3 is made up of 18 amino acids. CDR1 LGHNA and CDR2 YNFKEQ come from the germline V gene. V dropped 1 base and J dropped 2 bases, with 18 bases sitting between them. The DNA of the CDR3 is TGTGCCAGCAGCCAAGGGGGGGCCAGGGGATGGGGCAATCAGCCCCAGCATTTT. It encodes CASSQGGARGWGNQPQHF.

Ten or more counts support this clonotype. The genes are TRBV11-3 and TRBJ1-2; 8 nucleotides align to TRBD1. Germline CDR1 SGHNT, CDR2 YENEEA. This CDR3 spans 15 amino acids. The trim removed 2 bases at V and 0 bases at J, leaving 2 bases unmatched. The CDR3: CASSLRTGTNYGYTF. The CDR3 DNA reads as TGTGCCAGCAGCTTACGGACAGGGACTAACTATGGCTACACCTTC.

The sample holds many counts of this clonotype. A single base separates this from a much larger clone, so it may be a read error. For the CDR3, the DNA is TGTGCCAGCAGTGAAGCGAATCAGGGGGGCTATGGCTGCACCTTC. Amino acid sequence: CASSEANQGGYGCTF. The V call is TRBV6-1, the J call TRBJ1-2; 7 bases are a match to TRBD1. This CDR3 is built from 15 residues. CDR1 and CDR2 from the germline V gene are MNHNS and SASEGT.

Concerning this clonotype: Possible read error: a much larger clone is one base away. The chain recombines TRBV2 with TRBJ1-5; perhaps TRBD1 as D (6 bases). The CDR3 is made up of 14 amino acids. CDR1 is SNHLY and CDR2 is FYNNEI in the germline V gene. With 6 bases removed from V and 3 bases from J, the gap between germline ends came to 12 bases. The chain's CDR3 is CASRVNRDNQPQHF. CDR3 nucleotides: TGTGCCAGCAGGGTCAACAGGGACAATCAGCCCCAGCATTTT.

This chain connects TRBV12-3 or TRBV12-4 to TRBJ2-7, with a tentative D call TRBD1 (8 bases). This CDR3 comprises 13 residues. Trimming stripped 5 bases from V and 5 bases from J, with 13 bases between. CDR3 region: CASSGQGGNEQYF. For the CDR3, the DNA is TGTGCCAGCAGTGGACAGGGAGGGAACGAGCAGTACTTC.

This clonotype was counted many times. The rearrangement links TRBV28 to TRBJ1-3, with TRBD1 matching 7 bases. Germline values: CDR1 MDHEN, CDR2 SYDVKM. The CDR3 has 18 residues. V dropped 6 bases and J dropped 0; count of bases not matched to a gene: 14. CDR3 DNA: TGTGCCAGCAGCCCGGGCGGGACAGATCTTAGCTCTGGAAACACCATATATTTT. Amino acid sequence: CASSPGGTDLSSGNTIYF. The complete variable domain, with remaining parts taken from reference TRBV28 and TRBJ1-3, reads DVKVTQSSRYLVKRTGEKVFLECVQDMDHENMFWYRQDPGLGLRLIYFSYDVKMKEKGDIPEGYSVSREKKERFSLILESASTNQTSMYLCASSPGGTDLSSGNTIYFGEGSWLTVV.

In this sample, this clonotype turned up many times. Mismatch with germline at one junction end may stem from a read error. V gene TRBV6-1 combines with J gene TRBJ1-1, with D possibly being TRBD1 (5 bases). Germline V gene data show CDR1 as MNHNS and CDR2 as SASEGT. This CDR3 has 14 amino acids. The CDR3 nucleotides read TGTGCCGGCAGTGCCCTAGACAGGAACACTGAAGCTTTCTTT. It is translated as CAGSALDRNTEAFF.

This clonotype was recorded many times. The genes are TRBV6-1 and TRBJ1-2; D might be TRBD1 (6 bases). There are 12 residues in the CDR3. CDR1 is MNHNS and CDR2 is SASEGT in the germline V gene. V gave up 11 bases and J gave up 5 bases, with 15 bases separating them. CDR3 loop: CAAAGGPYGYTF. The CDR3 DNA sequence: TGTGCCGCTGCGGGGGGCCCTTATGGCTACACCTTC.

This clonotype showed up many times. The chain is built from TRBV11-1 and TRBJ2-2, with 7 bases that match TRBD1. V shed 2 bases and J 3 bases; nucleotides not matched to a gene: 9. Germline assignment: CDR1 SGHAT and CDR2 FQDESV (reference sequence). The CDR3 runs 17 residues. The CDR3 DNA sequence: TGTGCCAGCAGCTTACAACCGCCAGGACAGGACACCGGGGAGCTGTTTTTT. Its protein is CASSLQPPGQDTGELFF.